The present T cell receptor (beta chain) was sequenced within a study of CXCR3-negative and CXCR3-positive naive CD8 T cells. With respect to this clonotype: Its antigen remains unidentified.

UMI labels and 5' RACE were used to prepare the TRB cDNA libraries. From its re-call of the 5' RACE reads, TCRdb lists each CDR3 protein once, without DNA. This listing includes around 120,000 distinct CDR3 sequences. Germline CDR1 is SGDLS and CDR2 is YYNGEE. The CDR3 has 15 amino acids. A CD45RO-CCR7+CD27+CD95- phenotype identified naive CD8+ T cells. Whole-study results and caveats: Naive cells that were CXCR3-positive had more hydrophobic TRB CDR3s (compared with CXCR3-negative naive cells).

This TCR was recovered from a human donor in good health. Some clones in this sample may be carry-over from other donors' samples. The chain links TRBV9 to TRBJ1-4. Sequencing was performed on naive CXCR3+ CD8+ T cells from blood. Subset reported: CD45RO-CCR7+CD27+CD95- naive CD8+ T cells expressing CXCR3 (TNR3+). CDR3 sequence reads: CASSVGGRTNEKLFF.